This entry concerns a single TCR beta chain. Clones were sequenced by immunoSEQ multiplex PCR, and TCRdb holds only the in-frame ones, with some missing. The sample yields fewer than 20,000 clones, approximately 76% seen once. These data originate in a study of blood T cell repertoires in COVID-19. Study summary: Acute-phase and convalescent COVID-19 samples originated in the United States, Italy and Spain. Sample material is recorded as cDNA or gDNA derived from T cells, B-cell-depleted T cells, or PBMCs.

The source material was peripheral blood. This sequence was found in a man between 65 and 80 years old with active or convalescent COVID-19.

CDR3 DNA: TGTGCCAGCAGCCAAGATCCGCAGGGTGGTAGAGCTTTCTTT. Its translation is CASSQDPQGGRAFF. The chain has TRBV3-1 (or the pseudogene TRBV3-2) and TRBJ1-1; TRBD1 might be the D (5 bases). Germline CDR1 LGHDT, CDR2 YNNKEL (reference sequence). CDR3 length equals 14 residues. With 0 bases removed from V and 10 bases from J, the gap between germline ends came to 15 bases.